A selection of T cell receptor beta chains follows, all from one sample in a study of regulatory T cells in long-lasting Graves disease. TCRdb reprocessed the multiplex PCR reads with MiXCR, giving one entry per CDR3 protein. The repertoire consists of roughly 350,000 distinct CDR3 sequences, with 16% occurring once and the leading ten covering about 27%. This sample also belongs to another study, concerning T cells in Graves' hyperthyroidism and ophthalmopathy.

The sample in question was peripheral blood mononuclear cells (PBMCs), obtained at new diagnosis, from a patient treated with antithyroid drugs. These receptors were taken from a middle-aged man with Graves disease. Both conserved end residues are part of each CDR3. The order of the fields is D gene, V gene, J gene, clone size, CDR3 protein, CDR3 DNA. D genes are given only for firm matches. A row's size may be missing; if present it is once, few, many or a size class.

>-|TRBV6-1|TRBJ2-5|few
CASRRFGTAQETQYF
TGTGCCAGCAGAAGATTCGGGACGGCCCAAGAGACCCAGTACTTC
>-|TRBV3-1|TRBJ2-2|-
CASSPENTGELFF
TGTGCCAGCAGCCCGGAGAACACCGGGGAGCTGTTTTTT
>TRBD1|TRBV5-1|TRBJ1-5|few
CASSLEGDSYQPQHF
TGCGCCAGCAGCTTGGAGGGGGACAGTTATCAGCCCCAGCATTTT
>TRBD2|TRBV29-1|TRBJ2-5|many
CSVAFSGGGTQYF
TGCAGCGTTGCCTTTAGCGGGGGCGGGACCCAGTACTTC
>-|TRBV10-3|TRBJ2-5|many
CAISQLGETQYF
TGTGCCATCAGTCAGCTCGGGGAGACCCAGTACTTC
>TRBD1|TRBV28|TRBJ2-7|many
CASSPPGTGRGEQYF
TGTGCCAGCAGTCCGCCCGGGACAGGGAGGGGCGAGCAGTACTTC
>TRBD2|TRBV3-1|TRBJ2-7|many
CASSQDGASGGTYEQYF
TGTGCCAGCAGCCAAGATGGTGCTAGCGGGGGAACCTACGAGCAGTACTTC
>-|TRBV7-9|TRBJ1-6|many
CASSTLVTYSPLHF
TGTGCCAGCAGCACACTCGTGACCTATTCACCCCTCCACTTT
>-|TRBV5-5|TRBJ1-4|-
CASSHPGIEEKLFF
TGTGCCAGCAGCCATCCCGGGATAGAAGAAAAACTGTTTTTT
>-|TRBV19|TRBJ2-3|few
CATRWLVGGTDTQYF
TGTGCCACCCGGTGGTTGGTCGGTGGCACAGATACGCAGTATTTT
>-|TRBV5-5|TRBJ1-2|-
CASSLASTAAYGYTF
TGTGCCAGCAGCTTGGCCAGCACAGCCGCCTATGGCTACACCTTC
>-|TRBV6-2/TRBV6-3|TRBJ2-5|many
CASSYFGETQYF
TGTGCCAGCAGTTACTTTGGGGAGACCCAGTACTTC
>-|TRBV20-1|TRBJ1-2|few
CSARDQGLSYGYTF
TGCAGTGCTAGAGATCAGGGGCTGAGCTATGGCTACACCTTC
>-|TRBV4-1|TRBJ1-4|-
CASSQRATNEKLFF
TGCGCCAGCAGCCAAAGGGCAACTAATGAAAAACTGTTTTTT
>-|TRBV12-3/TRBV12-4|TRBJ2-5|many
CASSLLVVADLQETQYF
TGTGCCAGCAGTTTACTTGTTGTAGCGGACCTCCAAGAGACCCAGTACTTC
>-|TRBV18|TRBJ2-2|many
CASSTQRATGELFF
TGTGCCAGCTCAACGCAGAGGGCCACCGGGGAGCTGTTTTTT
>-|TRBV5-1|TRBJ2-4|-
CASSLGRVLAKNIQYF
TGCGCCAGCAGCTTGGGCAGAGTACTAGCCAAAAACATTCAGTACTTC
>TRBD2|TRBV7-9|TRBJ2-3|-
CASRSTSGGRDTQYF
TGTGCCAGCAGGTCGACTAGCGGGGGGCGGGATACGCAGTATTTT
>TRBD1|TRBV18|TRBJ2-5|-
CASSSGQGTETQYF
TGTGCCAGCTCATCGGGACAGGGTACCGAGACCCAGTACTTC
>TRBD1|TRBV12-3/TRBV12-4|TRBJ2-7|-
CASSTGTAVEQYF
TGTGCCAGCAGCACCGGGACAGCGGTCGAGCAGTACTTC
>TRBD2|TRBV27|TRBJ2-3|many
CASRGLAGPDRDTQYF
TGTGCCAGCAGGGGACTAGCGGGGCCAGACCGGGATACGCAGTATTTT
>TRBD1|TRBV2|TRBJ2-5|many
CASSETGVGTQYF
TGTGCCAGCAGTGAGACAGGGGTCGGGACCCAGTACTTC
>-|TRBV2|TRBJ2-7|once
CASSEGAAFYEQYF
TGTGCCAGCAGTGAAGGTGCGGCATTCTACGAGCAGTACTTC
>TRBD1|TRBV11-2|TRBJ2-3|-
CASSQQGSPDTQYF
TGTGCCAGCAGCCAACAGGGGTCCCCAGATACGCAGTATTTT
>TRBD1|TRBV5-1|TRBJ2-7|many
CASSSRQGYEQYF
TGCGCCAGCAGCTCACGACAGGGTTACGAGCAGTACTTC
>TRBD1|TRBV7-3|TRBJ2-1|many
CASSPGQGKGNEQFF
TGTGCCAGCAGCCCGGGACAGGGGAAGGGCAATGAGCAGTTCTTC
>-|TRBV2|TRBJ2-7|-
CASSREAYEQYF
TGTGCCAGCAGTAGAGAAGCCTACGAGCAGTACTTC
>TRBD1|TRBV11-2|TRBJ1-3|-
CASSQFPGTGAGNTIYF
TGTGCCAGCAGCCAATTCCCCGGGACAGGGGCTGGAAACACCATATATTTT
>TRBD1|TRBV12-3/TRBV12-4|TRBJ2-2|many
CASSLPRAGGWTGELFF
TGTGCCAGCAGTTTACCCCGGGCAGGGGGATGGACCGGGGAGCTGTTTTTT
>-|TRBV20-1|TRBJ1-2|-
CSASSPGPYGYTF
TGCAGTGCTAGTTCCCCAGGGCCCTATGGCTACACCTTC
>-|TRBV14|TRBJ2-7|-
CASSFTGQEQYF
TGTGCCAGCAGCTTTACAGGGCAGGAGCAGTACTTC
>-|TRBV20-1|TRBJ1-4|-
CSARSDLGATNEKLFF
TGCAGTGCTAGAAGCGACCTCGGCGCAACTAATGAAAAACTGTTTTTT
>-|TRBV5-5|TRBJ1-1|-
CASRNLAGNTEAFF
TGTGCCAGCAGAAATCTGGCCGGGAACACTGAAGCTTTCTTT
>-|TRBV5-1|TRBJ1-2|-
CASSVRDKNYGYTF
TGTGCCAGCAGCGTCCGGGACAAGAACTATGGCTACACCTTC
>-|TRBV11-3|TRBJ1-1|-
CASSLDSGLDTEAFF
TGTGCCAGCAGCTTAGATTCAGGTCTGGACACTGAAGCTTTCTTT
>TRBD1|TRBV5-6|TRBJ1-1|-
CASSPGGGGAFF
TGTGCCAGCAGCCCAGGGGGCGGGGGCGCTTTCTTT
>-|TRBV18|TRBJ2-4|many
CASSPPGRPGDIQYF
TGTGCCAGCTCACCACCCGGACGGCCGGGAGACATTCAGTACTTC
>TRBD2|TRBV6-1|TRBJ2-1|-
CASRRLAGGRYNEQFF
TGTGCCAGCAGGCGACTAGCGGGGGGTCGTTACAATGAGCAGTTCTTC
>-|TRBV29-1|TRBJ1-1|-
CSVLLNTEAFF
TGCAGCGTCCTGTTGAACACTGAAGCTTTCTTT
>-|TRBV7-2|TRBJ2-1|once
CASSLYPRDDEQFF
TGTGCCAGCAGCTTATATCCCAGGGACGATGAGCAGTTCTTC
>TRBD1|TRBV18|TRBJ2-1|many
CASSPGQGGVGNEQFF
TGTGCCAGCTCACCCGGACAGGGAGGAGTTGGGAATGAGCAGTTCTTC
>TRBD1|TRBV27|TRBJ2-7|-
CASSLLPGQGPYEQYF
TGTGCCAGCAGTTTACTGCCTGGACAGGGGCCCTACGAGCAGTACTTC
>-|TRBV6-1|TRBJ2-5|many
CASSDRGDGVTQYF
TGTGCCAGCAGTGACAGGGGTGATGGGGTGACCCAGTACTTC
>-|TRBV20-1|TRBJ2-5|many
CSARDSRETQYF
TGCAGTGCTAGAGATTCAAGGGAGACCCAGTACTTC